The rows below give T cell receptor beta chains drawn from one sample of a study of cytomegalovirus exposure and HLA in healthy donors. Profiling relied on immunoSEQ multiplex PCR, and the TCRdb table lists in-frame clones only, not all of them. Counted here are fewer than 120,000 clones, 86% occurring once; the ten biggest clones make up more than 1.5%. The sequencing sample was made of PBMCs. All receptors derive from a man aged 40-50 years in good health and CMV-seronegative. Both conserved end residues are part of each CDR3. Each record gives: D gene, V gene, clone size, J gene, CDR3 DNA, CDR3 protein. D genes are given only for firm matches. Some rows have no size entry. The others give once, few or many, or a class for an expanded clone.

>NA|TRBV9|once|TRBJ2-2
TGTGCCAGCAGCGTCCAAATGAAGACTTTCCGGAACACCGGGGAGCTGTTTTTT
CASSVQMKTFRNTGELFF
>TRBD1|TRBV4-2|NA|TRBJ1-4
TGTGCCAGCAGTCTTACAGGGGGGAATGAAAAACTGTTTTTT
CASSLTGGNEKLFF
>NA|TRBV6-5|NA|TRBJ1-5
TGTGCCAGCAGTTCCCTTAGCAATCAGCCCCAGCATTTT
CASSSLSNQPQHF
>NA|TRBV5-4|NA|TRBJ2-7
TGTGCCAGCAGCTTGGAACAGGCACGCTCCTACGAGCAGTACTTC
CASSLEQARSYEQYF
>NA|TRBV2|NA|TRBJ2-3
TGTGCCAGCAGTTCCGGCGGGGGCACAGATACGCAGTATTTT
CASSSGGGTDTQYF
>TRBD2|TRBV7-9|NA|TRBJ2-7
TGTGCCAGCAACTCCTTGTCCGGACTAGCGGCCTACGAGCAGTACTTC
CASNSLSGLAAYEQYF
>NA|TRBV6-1|NA|TRBJ1-1
TGTGCCAGCTCATTACAGGGAACGGCTTTCTTT
CASSLQGTAFF
>NA|TRBV7-9|NA|TRBJ1-6
TGTGCCAGCACTAACCTGGGGGGGACTCGCTATAATTCACCCCTCCACTTT
CASTNLGGTRYNSPLHF
>NA|TRBV7-7|NA|TRBJ2-6
TGTGCCACCCGGTCTGGGGCCAACGTCCTGACTTTC
CATRSGANVLTF
>NA|TRBV4-2|few|TRBJ1-2
TGTGCCAGCAGCCATGACGCCGGACAGAACTATGGCTACACCTTC
CASSHDAGQNYGYTF
>NA|TRBV6-5|NA|TRBJ2-5
TGTGCCAGCAGTTATGGGGGTGGAGGGGAAGAGACCCAGTACTTC
CASSYGGGGEETQYF
>NA|TRBV25-1|NA|TRBJ1-5
TGTGCCAGCAGTGAAAGCAGGGGTGGTCAGCCCCAGCATTTT
CASSESRGGQPQHF
>TRBD1|TRBV27|NA|TRBJ1-6
TGTGCCAGCAGCCCAAGAACCGGGACAGGGGCCACCCCCCTCCACTTT
CASSPRTGTGATPLHF
>TRBD1|TRBV13|NA|TRBJ1-4
TGTGCCAGCAGCCAAGGGACAGAAAAGAATGAAAAACTGTTTTTT
CASSQGTEKNEKLFF
>NA|TRBV19|NA|TRBJ2-7
TGTGCCAGTAGTATGGCGGGCAGGCCCGAGGGGCAGTACTTC
CASSMAGRPEGQYF
>NA|TRBV6-5|NA|TRBJ2-7
TGTGCCAGCAAAGGGACTTTTTCCTCCTACGAGCAGTACTTC
CASKGTFSSYEQYF
>NA|TRBV11-2|NA|TRBJ1-1
TGTGCCAGCAGCTTCCAGGAGAACACTGAAGCTTTCTTT
CASSFQENTEAFF
>TRBD1|TRBV6-4|few|TRBJ1-1
TGTGCCAGCAGTGAAATAGGGACAGGCGCCACTGAAGCTTTCTTT
CASSEIGTGATEAFF
>NA|TRBV6-5|NA|TRBJ1-1
TGTGCCAGCAGTCGCGGACAGACAAACACTGAAGCTTTCTTT
CASSRGQTNTEAFF
>NA|TRBV18|NA|TRBJ2-7
TGTGCCAGCTCCTCCGTGCTAGGACAGCGATCCTACGAGCAGTACTTC
CASSSVLGQRSYEQYF
>NA|TRBV6-1|NA|TRBJ1-1
TGTGCCAGCAGCCAGGGTAGAATGCACACTGAAGCTTTCTTT
CASSQGRMHTEAFF
>NA|TRBV27|NA|TRBJ1-1
TGTGCCAGCAGTATTCATAGCATGAACACTGAAGCTTTCTTT
CASSIHSMNTEAFF
>TRBD2|TRBV30|NA|TRBJ2-5
TGTGCCTGGAGTGTAGCGGGGGGGCGGGAAGAGACCCAGTACTTC
CAWSVAGGREETQYF
>TRBD2|TRBV11-2|NA|TRBJ2-7
TGTGCCAGCAGCCATACAGCTAGCGGGGGGCCCTACGAGCAGTACTTC
CASSHTASGGPYEQYF
>NA|TRBV7-7|NA|TRBJ1-1
TGTGCCAGCAGCTTTGCATCCGGCACTGAAGCTTTCTTT
CASSFASGTEAFF
>TRBD2|TRBV4-1|NA|TRBJ2-5
TGCGCCAGCAGCCAAGCGGGAGGAGCGGAGACCCAGTACTTC
CASSQAGGAETQYF
>NA|TRBV5-1|NA|TRBJ1-4
TGCGCCAGCAGCCCCGGACAGACGGAAAAACTGTTTTTT
CASSPGQTEKLFF
>NA|TRBV5-1|once|TRBJ2-5
TGCGCCAGCAGCTTGGGCGGGACGGGGGAGACCCAGTACTTC
CASSLGGTGETQYF
>NA|TRBV29-1|NA|TRBJ1-3
TGCAGCGTTGAAGGACAGGCCAGCTCTGGAAACACCATATATTTT
CSVEGQASSGNTIYF
>NA|TRBV5-1|NA|TRBJ2-1
TGCGCCAGCAGCTTGGTTCTTGAGAATGAGCAGTTCTTC
CASSLVLENEQFF
>NA|TRBV29-1|NA|TRBJ1-4
TGCAGCGGTACAGGGAAGGGGAGTGAAAAACTGTTTTTT
CSGTGKGSEKLFF
>TRBD2|TRBV6-1|once|TRBJ2-5
TGTGCCAGCAGTCCCACCGGGACTATACAAGAGACCCAGTACTTC
CASSPTGTIQETQYF
>NA|TRBV1|NA|TRBJ2-1
TGCACCAGCAGCCTTTCGGGGATTTACAATGAGCAGTTCTTC
CTSSLSGIYNEQFF
>NA|TRBV5-1|NA|TRBJ1-1
TGCGCCAGCAGCTCGGGACTGAATGGTGAATACACTGAAGCTTTCTTT
CASSSGLNGEYTEAFF
>NA|TRBV5-1|once|TRBJ1-1
TGCGCCAGCAGCTCGGGACTGCCAAACACTGAAGCTTTCTTT
CASSSGLPNTEAFF
>NA|TRBV15|few|TRBJ2-1
TGTGCCACCAGCAGATCCAGGACATACAATGAGCAGTTCTTC
CATSRSRTYNEQFF
>TRBD1|TRBV18|NA|TRBJ1-5
TGTGCCAGTGGACAGGGGGACCAGCCCCAGCATTTT
CASGQGDQPQHF
>NA|TRBV14|NA|TRBJ1-1
TGTGCCAGCAGCCGAGACGTGAACACTGAAGCTTTCTTT
CASSRDVNTEAFF
>NA|TRBV27|NA|TRBJ1-1
TGTGCCAGCAGTTTACAACAGGCAGGGGCTGAAGCTTTCTTT
CASSLQQAGAEAFF
>TRBD1|TRBV2|NA|TRBJ2-2
TGTGCCAACAGTGGGGACAGGGGGCGATCCGGGGAGCTGTTTTTT
CANSGDRGRSGELFF
>NA|TRBV15|NA|TRBJ1-2
TGTGCCACCAGCAGAGATCGGTTAATAGGCTACACCTTC
CATSRDRLIGYTF
>NA|TRBV10-3|few|TRBJ1-1
TGTGCCATCAGTAAAGGAGCCGTTGAAGCTTTCTTT
CAISKGAVEAFF
>NA|TRBV5-1|NA|TRBJ2-3
TGCGCCAGCGCACTTGGGCGTTCTAGCACAGATACGCAGTATTTT
CASALGRSSTDTQYF
>TRBD1|TRBV28|NA|TRBJ1-3
TGTGCCAGCAGTCCCCCCCGGACAGGAGCAGGAAACACCATATATTTT
CASSPPRTGAGNTIYF
>TRBD1|TRBV4-3|NA|TRBJ2-1
TGCGCCAGCAGCCCAGATTTGACAGGGATGAGCTACAATGAGCAGTTCTTC
CASSPDLTGMSYNEQFF